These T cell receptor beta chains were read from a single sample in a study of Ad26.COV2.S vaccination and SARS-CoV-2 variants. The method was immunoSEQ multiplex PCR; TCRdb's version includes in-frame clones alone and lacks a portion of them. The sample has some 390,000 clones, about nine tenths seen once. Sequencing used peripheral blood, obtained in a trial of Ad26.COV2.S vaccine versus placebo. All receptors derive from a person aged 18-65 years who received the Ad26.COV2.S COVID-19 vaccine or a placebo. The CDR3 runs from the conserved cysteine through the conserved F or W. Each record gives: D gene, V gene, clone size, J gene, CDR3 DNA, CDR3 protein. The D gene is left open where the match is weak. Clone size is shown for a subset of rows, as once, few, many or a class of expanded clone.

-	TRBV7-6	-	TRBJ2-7	TGTGCCAGCAGCTTAGGACAGGGTGCGGGGGAGCAGTACTTC	CASSLGQGAGEQYF
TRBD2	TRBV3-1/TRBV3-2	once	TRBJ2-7	TGTGCCAGCAGCCGACCACTAGCGGGAGCCTACGAGCAGTACTTC	CASSRPLAGAYEQYF
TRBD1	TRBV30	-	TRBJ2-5	TGTGCCTGGGACCCATCAGGGGGTGAGACCCAGTACTTC	CAWDPSGGETQYF
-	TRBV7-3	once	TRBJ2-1	TGTGCCAGCAGCTTAAGTGGCGGGAACGATGAGCAGTTCTTC	CASSLSGGNDEQFF
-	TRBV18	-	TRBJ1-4	TGTGCCAGCTCACCACCCCCTAATGAAAAACTGTTTTTT	CASSPPPNEKLFF
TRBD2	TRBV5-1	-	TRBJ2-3	TGCGCCAGCAGCTTGTGGGATGGCGGGAGGGCCACAGATACGCAGTATTTT	CASSLWDGGRATDTQYF
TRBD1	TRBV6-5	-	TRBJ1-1	TGTGCCAGCAGCACCACAGGGGCTAGGACTGAAGCTTTCTTT	CASSTTGARTEAFF
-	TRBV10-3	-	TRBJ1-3	TGTGCCATCAAAGCGGACGTACACTCTGGAAACACCATATATTTT	CAIKADVHSGNTIYF
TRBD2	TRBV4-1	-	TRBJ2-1	TGCGCCAGCAGCCCCCTGGGCGGGAGGGCCATGTCCTACAATGAGCAGTTCTTC	CASSPLGGRAMSYNEQFF
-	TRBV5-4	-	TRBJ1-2	TGTGCCAGCAGCTTGGAAGGAAGAAACTATGGCTACACCTTC	CASSLEGRNYGYTF
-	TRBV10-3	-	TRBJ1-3	TGTGCCACCCAACGGGGCTCTGGAAACACCATATATTTT	CATQRGSGNTIYF
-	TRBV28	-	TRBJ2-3	TGTGCCAGCAGAGCTAGATCGGATACGCAGTATTTT	CASRARSDTQYF
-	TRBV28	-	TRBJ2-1	TGTGCCAGCAGTTCTACCCGGGGGCAGTTCTTC	CASSSTRGQFF
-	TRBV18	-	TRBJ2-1	TGTGCCAGCTCACCACGCGGGTCCAATGAGCAGTTCTTC	CASSPRGSNEQFF
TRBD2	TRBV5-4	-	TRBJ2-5	TGTGCCAGCAGTAGGTCCGGGACTAGCGGGAGTGGGTTGTCAGAGACCCAGTACTTC	CASSRSGTSGSGLSETQYF
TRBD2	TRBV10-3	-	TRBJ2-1	TGTGCCATCAGTGAGTGGGGGGGGTCTAATGAGCAGTTCTTC	CAISEWGGSNEQFF
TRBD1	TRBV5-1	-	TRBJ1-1	TGCGCCAGCAGCTTGTCCCCAGGGGGTTGGCAAGGAAACACTGAAGCTTTCTTT	CASSLSPGGWQGNTEAFF
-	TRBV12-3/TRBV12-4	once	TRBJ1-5	TGTGCCAGCAGTTTCTTAGGGGATCAGCCCCAGCATTTT	CASSFLGDQPQHF
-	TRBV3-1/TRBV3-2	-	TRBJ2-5	TGTGCCAGCAGCCAAGTCACTAGTCAAGAGACCCAGTACTTC	CASSQVTSQETQYF
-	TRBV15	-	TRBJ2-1	TGTGCCACCAGCAGGGCTAGAGGCAATGAGCAGTTCTTC	CATSRARGNEQFF
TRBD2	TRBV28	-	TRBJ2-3	TGTGCCAGCAGCCCTTGGACTAGCGGGGATTCCACAGATACGCAGTATTTT	CASSPWTSGDSTDTQYF